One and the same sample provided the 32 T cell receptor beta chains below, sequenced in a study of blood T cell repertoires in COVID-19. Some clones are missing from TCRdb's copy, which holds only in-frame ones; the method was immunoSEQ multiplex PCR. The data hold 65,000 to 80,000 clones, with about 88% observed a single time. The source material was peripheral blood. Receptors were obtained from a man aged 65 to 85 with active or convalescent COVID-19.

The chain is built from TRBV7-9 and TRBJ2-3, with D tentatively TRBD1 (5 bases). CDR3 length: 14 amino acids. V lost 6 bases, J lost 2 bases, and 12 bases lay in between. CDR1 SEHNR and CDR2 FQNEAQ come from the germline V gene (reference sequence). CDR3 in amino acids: CASRSRVATDTQYF. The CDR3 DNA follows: TGTGCCAGCAGATCCAGGGTAGCCACAGATACGCAGTATTTT.

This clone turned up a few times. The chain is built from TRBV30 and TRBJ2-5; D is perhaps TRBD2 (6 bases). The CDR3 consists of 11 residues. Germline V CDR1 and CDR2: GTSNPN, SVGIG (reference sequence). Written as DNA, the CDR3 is TGTGCTGGGACTTTAAAAGAGACCCAGTACTTC. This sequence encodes CAGTLKETQYF.

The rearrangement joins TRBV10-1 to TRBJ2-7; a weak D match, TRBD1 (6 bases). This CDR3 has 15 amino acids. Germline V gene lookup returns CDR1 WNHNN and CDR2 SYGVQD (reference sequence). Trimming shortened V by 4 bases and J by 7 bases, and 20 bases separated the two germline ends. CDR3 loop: CASSGGPQGSKEQYF. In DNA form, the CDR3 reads TGCGCCAGCAGTGGGGGACCGCAGGGGTCGAAAGAGCAGTACTTC.

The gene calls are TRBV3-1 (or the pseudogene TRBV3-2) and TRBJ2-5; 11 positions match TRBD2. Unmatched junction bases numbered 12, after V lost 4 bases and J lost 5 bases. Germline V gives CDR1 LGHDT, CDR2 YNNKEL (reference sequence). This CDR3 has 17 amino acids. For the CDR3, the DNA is TGTGCCAGCAGCCGAAGACTAGCGGGGACAAAAGAGGAGACCCAGTACTTC. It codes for CASSRRLAGTKEETQYF.

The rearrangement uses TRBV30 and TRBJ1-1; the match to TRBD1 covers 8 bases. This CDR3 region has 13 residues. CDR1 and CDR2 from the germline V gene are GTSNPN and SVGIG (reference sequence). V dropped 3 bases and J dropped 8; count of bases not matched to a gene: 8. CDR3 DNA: TGTGCCTGGAGAGATTCAGGGGGCGCGGAAGCTTTCTTT. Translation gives CAWRDSGGAEAFF.

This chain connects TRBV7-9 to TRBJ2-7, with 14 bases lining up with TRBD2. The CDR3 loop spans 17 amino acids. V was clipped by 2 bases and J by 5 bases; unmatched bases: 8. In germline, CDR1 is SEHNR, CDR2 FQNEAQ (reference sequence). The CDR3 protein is CASSLSGLAGDPNEQYF. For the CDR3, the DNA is TGTGCCAGCAGCTTATCGGGACTAGCGGGAGATCCCAACGAGCAGTACTTC. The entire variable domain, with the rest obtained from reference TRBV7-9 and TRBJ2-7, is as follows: DTGVSQNPRHKITKRGQNVTFRCDPISEHNRLYWYRQTLGQGPEFLTYFQNEAQLEKSRLLSDRFSAERPKGSFSTLEIQRTEQGDSAMYLCASSLSGLAGDPNEQYFGPGTRLTVT.

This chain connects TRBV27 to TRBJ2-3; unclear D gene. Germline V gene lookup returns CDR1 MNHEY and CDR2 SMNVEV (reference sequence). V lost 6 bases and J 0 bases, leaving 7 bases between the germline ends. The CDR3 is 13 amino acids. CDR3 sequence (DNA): TGTGCCAGCAGATACTCTAGCACAGATACGCAGTATTTT. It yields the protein CASRYSSTDTQYF.

CDR3 in amino acids: CASSFDRVGGNQPQHF. CDR3 DNA: TGTGCCAGCAGTTTCGACAGGGTTGGGGGCAATCAGCCCCAGCATTTT. The genes are TRBV28 and TRBJ1-5, with 7 bases fitting TRBD1. Losses at the gene ends were 3 bases for V and 2 bases for J; bases not matched to a gene: 7. Germline V gene lookup returns CDR1 MDHEN and CDR2 SYDVKM. The CDR3 has 16 amino acids.

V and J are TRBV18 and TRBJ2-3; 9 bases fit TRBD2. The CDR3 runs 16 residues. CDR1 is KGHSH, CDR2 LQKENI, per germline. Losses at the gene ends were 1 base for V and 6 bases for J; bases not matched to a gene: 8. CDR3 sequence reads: CASSPRLAGEVDTQYF. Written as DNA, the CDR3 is TGTGCCAGCTCACCACGCTTAGCGGGAGAAGTGGATACGCAGTATTTT.

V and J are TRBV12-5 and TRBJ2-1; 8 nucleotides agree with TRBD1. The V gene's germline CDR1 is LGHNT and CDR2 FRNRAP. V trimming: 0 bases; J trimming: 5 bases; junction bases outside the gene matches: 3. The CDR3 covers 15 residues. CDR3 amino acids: CASGLVAGGHNEQFF. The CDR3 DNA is TGTGCTAGTGGTTTGGTGGCAGGGGGCCACAATGAGCAGTTCTTC.

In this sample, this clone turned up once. The CDR3 here is CASLRDFEESGNTIYF. In nucleotides, the CDR3 is TGCGCCAGCCTCCGGGACTTTGAGGAGTCTGGAAACACCATATATTTT. J is TRBJ1-3 and V is TRBV4-1; perhaps TRBD1 as D (5 bases). Between the trimmed V and J ends, which lost 8 bases and 1 base, there was a span of 18 bases. This CDR3 has 16 residues. The germline CDR1 and CDR2 sequences are MGHRA and YSYEKL.

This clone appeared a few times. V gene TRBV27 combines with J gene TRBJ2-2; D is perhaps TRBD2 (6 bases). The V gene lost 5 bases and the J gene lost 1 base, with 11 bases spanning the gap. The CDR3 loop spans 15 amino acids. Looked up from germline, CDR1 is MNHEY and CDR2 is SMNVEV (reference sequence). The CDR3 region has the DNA TGTGCCAGCAGTGGGAGGACCCGGAACACCGGGGAGCTGTTTTTT. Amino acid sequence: CASSGRTRNTGELFF.

The CDR3 here is CAWSPGQGVDTQYF. The CDR3 DNA reads as TGTGCCTGGAGTCCCGGACAGGGTGTGGATACGCAGTATTTT. The genes are TRBV30 and TRBJ2-3, with 8 bases lining up with TRBD1. The CDR3 spans 14 residues. V dropped 2 bases and J dropped 6; count of bases not matched to a gene: 7. Germline V lookup: CDR1 GTSNPN, CDR2 SVGIG (reference sequence).

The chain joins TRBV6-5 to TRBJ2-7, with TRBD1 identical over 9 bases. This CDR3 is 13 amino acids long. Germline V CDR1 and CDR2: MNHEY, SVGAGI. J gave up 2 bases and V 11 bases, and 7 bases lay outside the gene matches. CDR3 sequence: CAVAGTGTYEQYF. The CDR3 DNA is TGTGCCGTCGCCGGGACAGGGACCTACGAGCAGTACTTC.

The CDR3 nucleotides read TGTGCCAGCAGACGGGACTCGCTGGGGGAGCAGTTCTTC. Protein product: CASRRDSLGEQFF. V and J are TRBV6-5 and TRBJ2-1, with D possibly matching TRBD2 (6 bases). The length of the CDR3 is 13 residues. Trimming cost V 6 bases and J 10 bases, with 16 bases left between them. The germline V gene has CDR1 MNHEY and CDR2 SVGAGI.

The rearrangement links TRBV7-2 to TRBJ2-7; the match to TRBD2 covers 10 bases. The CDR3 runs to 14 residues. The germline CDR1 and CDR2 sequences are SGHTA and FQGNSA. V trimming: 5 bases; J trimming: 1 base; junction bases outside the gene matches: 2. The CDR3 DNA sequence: TGTGCCAGCAGCCTGACTAGCGGGTCCTACGAGCAGTACTTC. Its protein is CASSLTSGSYEQYF.

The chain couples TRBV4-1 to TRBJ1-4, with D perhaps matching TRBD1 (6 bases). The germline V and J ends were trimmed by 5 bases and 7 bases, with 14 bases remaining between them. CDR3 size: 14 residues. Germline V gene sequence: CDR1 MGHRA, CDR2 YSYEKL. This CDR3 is CASSGAGEGEKLFF. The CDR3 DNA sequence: TGCGCCAGCAGCGGAGCAGGGGAGGGTGAAAAACTGTTTTTT.

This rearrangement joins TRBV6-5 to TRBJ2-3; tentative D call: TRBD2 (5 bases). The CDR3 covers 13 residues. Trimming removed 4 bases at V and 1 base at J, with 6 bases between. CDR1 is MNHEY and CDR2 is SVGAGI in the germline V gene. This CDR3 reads CASSSGGTDTQYF. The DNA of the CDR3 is TGTGCCAGCAGTTCCGGGGGCACAGATACGCAGTATTTT.

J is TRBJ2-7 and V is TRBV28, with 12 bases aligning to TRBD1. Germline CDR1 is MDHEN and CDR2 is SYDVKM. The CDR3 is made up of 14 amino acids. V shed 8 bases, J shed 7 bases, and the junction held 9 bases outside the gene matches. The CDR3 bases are TGTGCCAGCCTGAACCGGGACAGGGGGCAAGAGCAGTACTTC. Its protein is CASLNRDRGQEQYF.

The CDR3 region is CASRRDRDPYEQYF. DNA for the CDR3: TGTGCCAGCAGGCGGGACAGAGACCCCTACGAGCAGTACTTC. The rearrangement links TRBV7-8 to TRBJ2-7, with a weak D call TRBD1 (7 bases). The CDR3 is made up of 14 amino acids. The germline V gene encodes CDR1 SGHVS and CDR2 FQNEAQ. V was trimmed by 6 bases and J by 2 bases, leaving 14 bases between them.

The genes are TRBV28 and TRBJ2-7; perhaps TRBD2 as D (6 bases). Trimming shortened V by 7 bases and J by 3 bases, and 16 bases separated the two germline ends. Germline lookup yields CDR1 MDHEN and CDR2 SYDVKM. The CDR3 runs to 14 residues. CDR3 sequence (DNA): TGTGCCAGCACCTACGGAGGGAGGAGCTACGAGCAGTACTTC. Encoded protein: CASTYGGRSYEQYF.

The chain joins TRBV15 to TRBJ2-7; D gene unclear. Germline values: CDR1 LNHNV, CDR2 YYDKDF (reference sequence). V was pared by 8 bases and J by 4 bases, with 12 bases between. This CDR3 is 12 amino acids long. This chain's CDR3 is CATGVGTYEQYF. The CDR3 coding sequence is TGTGCCACCGGAGTCGGAACGTACGAGCAGTACTTC. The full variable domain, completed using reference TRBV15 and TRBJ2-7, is DAMVIQNPRYQVTQFGKPVTLSCSQTLNHNVMYWYQQKSSQAPKLLFHYYDKDFNNEADTPDNFQSRRPNTSFCFLDIRSPGLGDTAMYLCATGVGTYEQYFGPGTRLTVT.

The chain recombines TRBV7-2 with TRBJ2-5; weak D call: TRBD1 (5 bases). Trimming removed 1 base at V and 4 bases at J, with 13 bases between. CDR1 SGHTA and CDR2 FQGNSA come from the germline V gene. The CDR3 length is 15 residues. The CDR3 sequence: CASSLEGRDLETQYF. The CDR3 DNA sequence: TGTGCCAGCAGCTTAGAGGGCAGGGATCTAGAGACCCAGTACTTC.

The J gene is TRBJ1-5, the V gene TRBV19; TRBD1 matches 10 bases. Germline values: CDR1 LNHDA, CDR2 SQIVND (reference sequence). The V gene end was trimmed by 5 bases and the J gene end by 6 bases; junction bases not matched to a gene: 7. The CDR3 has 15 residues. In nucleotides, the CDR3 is TGTGCCAGTAGTCGGGACAGGGGTGGGCGTCAGCCCCAGCATTTT. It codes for CASSRDRGGRQPQHF.

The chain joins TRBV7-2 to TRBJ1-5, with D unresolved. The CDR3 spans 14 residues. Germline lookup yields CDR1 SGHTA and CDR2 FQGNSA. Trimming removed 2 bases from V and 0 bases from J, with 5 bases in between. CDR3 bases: TGTGCCAGCAGCTTAACAGCTAGCAATCAGCCCCAGCATTTT. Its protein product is CASSLTASNQPQHF. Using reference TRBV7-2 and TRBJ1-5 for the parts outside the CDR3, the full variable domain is GAGVSQSPSNKVTEKGKDVELRCDPISGHTALYWYRQSLGQGLEFLIYFQGNSAPDKSGLPSDRFSAERTGGSVSTLTIQRTQQEDSAVYLCASSLTASNQPQHFGDGTRLSIL.

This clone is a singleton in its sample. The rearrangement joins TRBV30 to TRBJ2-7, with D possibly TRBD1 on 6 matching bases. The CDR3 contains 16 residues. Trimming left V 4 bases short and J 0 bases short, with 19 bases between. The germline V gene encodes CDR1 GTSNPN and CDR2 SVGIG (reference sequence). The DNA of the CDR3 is TGTGCCTGGACCCCGGAAGGTGGACAGTTCTCCTACGAGCAGTACTTC. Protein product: CAWTPEGGQFSYEQYF.

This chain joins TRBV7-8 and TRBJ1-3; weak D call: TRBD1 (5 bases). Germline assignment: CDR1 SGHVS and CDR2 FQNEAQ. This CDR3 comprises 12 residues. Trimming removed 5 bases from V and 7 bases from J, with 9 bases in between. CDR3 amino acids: CASSPGYNTIYF. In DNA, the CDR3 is TGTGCCAGCAGCCCAGGGTACAACACCATATATTTT.

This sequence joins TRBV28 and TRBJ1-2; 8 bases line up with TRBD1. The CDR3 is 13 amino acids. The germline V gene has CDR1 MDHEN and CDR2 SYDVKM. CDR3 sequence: CALRQGSGYGYTF. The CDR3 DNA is TGTGCTCTAAGACAGGGGAGCGGCTATGGCTACACCTTC.

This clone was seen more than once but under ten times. The CDR3, as DNA: TGTGCCAGTAGTAAACAGGGGATCGGGGAGCTGTTTTTT. Encoded protein: CASSKQGIGELFF. The chain uses TRBV19 and TRBJ2-2; 7 bases align to TRBD1. With V trimmed by 4 bases and J by 7 bases, 3 bases remained unmatched. The CDR3 has 13 residues. Per the germline V gene, CDR1 is LNHDA and CDR2 is SQIVND (reference sequence).

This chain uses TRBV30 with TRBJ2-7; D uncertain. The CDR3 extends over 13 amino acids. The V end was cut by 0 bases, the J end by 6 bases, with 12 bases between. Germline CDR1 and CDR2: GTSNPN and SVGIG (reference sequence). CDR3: CAWSVGALSEQYF. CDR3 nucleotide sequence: TGTGCCTGGAGTGTCGGAGCCCTAAGCGAGCAGTACTTC.

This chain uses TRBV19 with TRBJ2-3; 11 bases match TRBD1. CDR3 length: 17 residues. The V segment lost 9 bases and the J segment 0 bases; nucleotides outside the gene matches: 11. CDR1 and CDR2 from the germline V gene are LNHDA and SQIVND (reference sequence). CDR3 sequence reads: CASRDRGSLSSTDTQYF. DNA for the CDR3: TGTGCCAGCCGGGACAGGGGGTCCCTGTCTAGCACAGATACGCAGTATTTT. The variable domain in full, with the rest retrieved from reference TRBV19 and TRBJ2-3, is DGGITQSPKYLFRKEGQNVTLSCEQNLNHDAMYWYRQDPGQGLRLIYYSQIVNDFQKGDIAEGYSVSREKKESFPLTVTSAQKNPTAFYLCASRDRGSLSSTDTQYFGPGTRLTVL.

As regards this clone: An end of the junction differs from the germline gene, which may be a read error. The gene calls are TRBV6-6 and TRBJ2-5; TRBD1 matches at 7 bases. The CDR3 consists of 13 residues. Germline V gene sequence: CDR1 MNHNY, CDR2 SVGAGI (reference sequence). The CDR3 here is CASGYRGQETQYF. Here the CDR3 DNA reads TGTGCCAGCGGTTACAGGGGCCAAGAGACCCAGTACTTC.